The entry that follows covers one T cell receptor (beta chain) sequence. Its antigen is undetermined. This CDR3 is built from 14 residues. Per germline, CDR1 GTSNPN and CDR2 SVGIG (reference sequence). Between the trimmed V and J ends, which lost 2 bases and 6 bases, there was a span of 16 bases. Using viral peptide pools, the ViraFEST assay grew out antigen-specific CD4+ T cells prior to sequencing. Upon completion of around 9 days in culture, CD4+ T cells were isolated. Nucleocapsid antibody tests were negative, and the vaccine recipients had no prior SARS-CoV-2 infection. Cultures received IL-2 medium that replaced half the medium on days 3 and 7. The data were taken from a study of vaccination effects on CD4 cells after COVID-19. Study context: All participants had two doses of either the BNT162b2 or mRNA-1273 vaccine. Study-level results: Substantial clonal contraction characterized both infection- and vaccine-induced clones late after vaccination.

Here immunoSEQ multiplex PCR was the method, and the copy in TCRdb shows in-frame clones only, minus some. The table lists 70,000 or so clones, roughly 79% of them singletons. The clonotype was recovered from a human donor who received a COVID-19 vaccine. This sample comprised CD4+ T cells from PBMCs cultured with SARS-CoV-2 spike peptides, obtained before COVID-19 vaccination. The V call is TRBV30, the J call TRBJ1-2, with D perhaps TRBD1 (5 bases). This chain's CDR3 is CAWSPRGRSNGYTF. The CDR3, as DNA: TGTGCCTGGAGTCCCCGGGGACGGAGTAATGGCTACACCTTC.